The present entry profiles one T cell receptor (beta chain) with its context. Its antigen remains unidentified. This sample is part of a study of T cells after yellow fever vaccination. Study results and limitations: Subsequent to the booster, the majority of primary-vaccination clones reappeared (96% CD4, 85% to 90% CD8).

Conversion of TCR transcripts into cDNA relied on 5'RACE template switching, which added a universal primer site and UMIs. MiXCR was run by TCRdb on the 5' RACE reads, yielding one entry per CDR3 protein. The table records about 430,000 distinct CDR3 sequences, around 20% of them present only once. The CDR3 consists of 15 residues. The V gene's germline CDR1 is DFQATT and CDR2 SNEGSKA (reference sequence). J lost 2 bases, V lost 3 bases, and 5 bases had no gene match. Sequencing used PBMCs, obtained before the yellow fever booster vaccination. This TCR derives from a man between 18 and 29 years old who received the YFV17D yellow fever vaccine. This sequence joins TRBV20-1 and TRBJ2-1; TRBD2 aligns across 9 bases. CDR3 region: CSARGGGATYNEQFF. CDR3 DNA: TGCAGTGCTAGGGGCGGGGGGGCCACCTACAATGAGCAGTTCTTC.